The entry that follows covers one T cell receptor beta chain sequence. Its matching antigen is unknown. Treatment given: around 19 received Ad26.COV2.S at low or high dose, single or two shots; 5 received placebo; per-sample allocation not given. Day 63 after the first injection of vaccine or placebo was the sampling time. An Ad26 vector that expressed Wuhan-strain SARS-CoV-2 spike constituted the vaccine. The data derive from a study of Ad26.COV2.S vaccination and SARS-CoV-2 variants. On the study more broadly: The COV1001 Ad26.COV2.S trial arm included the donor.

The CDR3 loop spans 15 amino acids. V shed 1 base, J shed 9 bases, and the junction held 7 bases outside the gene matches. Germline CDR1 and CDR2: SGHKS and YYEKEE (reference sequence). Study outcomes and limitations: Researchers cautioned that TCR breadth and depth analyses may have underestimated total T cell responses.

The method was immunoSEQ multiplex PCR; TCRdb's version includes in-frame clones alone and lacks a portion of them. The sample shows about 480,000 clones, around nine tenths of them seen only once. The material sequenced was peripheral blood, taken in a trial of Ad26.COV2.S vaccine versus placebo. The chain combines TRBV5-5 with TRBJ1-6; 7 bases fit TRBD1. The clonotype originates from a person aged 18-65 years who received the Ad26.COV2.S COVID-19 vaccine or a placebo. Written as DNA, the CDR3 is TGTGCCAGCAGCTTGTTTACAGGGGATCCTTCACCCCTCCACTTT. It is translated as CASSLFTGDPSPLHF.